These 28 T cell receptor beta chains were all obtained from the same sample, sequenced in a study of Ad26.COV2.S vaccination and SARS-CoV-2 variants. Documented treatment: about 20 received Ad26.COV2.S at low or high dose, single or two shots; 5 received placebo; per-sample allocation not given. Samples were taken on day 63 after the first vaccine or placebo injection. Measured with immunoSEQ multiplex PCR; TCRdb has only the in-frame clones, and not every one. Of roughly 270,000 clones listed, about 89% were seen once; the top ten hold about 3.1%. The sequencing used peripheral blood, collected in a trial of Ad26.COV2.S vaccine versus placebo. The receptors here all came from a person aged 18 to 65 who received the Ad26.COV2.S COVID-19 vaccine or a placebo.

This chain joins TRBV30 and TRBJ2-2; TRBD1 matches at 7 bases. Per the germline V gene, CDR1 is GTSNPN and CDR2 is SVGIG (reference sequence). This CDR3 comprises 13 residues. J gave up 5 bases and V 7 bases, and 7 bases lay outside the gene matches. CDR3 region: CAYRQGGTGELFF. The CDR3 region has the DNA TGTGCCTACCGACAGGGTGGGACCGGGGAGCTGTTTTTT.

The genes are TRBV20-1 and TRBJ1-3, with D possibly TRBD1 on 5 matching bases. Between the trimmed V and J ends, which lost 3 bases and 4 bases, there was a span of 10 bases. Germline CDR1 reads DFQATT; CDR2 reads SNEGSKA (reference sequence). CDR3 length: 13 amino acids. CDR3 sequence: CSASGGAGNTIYF. In DNA, the CDR3 is TGCAGTGCTAGTGGGGGAGCAGGAAACACCATATATTTT.

In this sample, this clone turned up once. The chain couples TRBV7-2 to TRBJ2-3; 8 bases map to TRBD2. V dropped 5 bases and J dropped 4; count of bases not matched to a gene: 11. Germline CDR1 is SGHTA and CDR2 is FQGNSA. The CDR3 totals 16 residues. The CDR3 loop is CASSPIAGRGSDTQYF. The CDR3 DNA reads as TGTGCCAGCAGCCCCATAGCGGGGAGGGGCTCAGATACGCAGTATTTT.

The J gene is TRBJ1-2, the V gene TRBV27; D may be TRBD1 (6 bases). This CDR3 has 15 amino acids. V lost 4 bases and J lost 3, with 15 bases in between. The germline V gene has CDR1 MNHEY and CDR2 SMNVEV (reference sequence). Written as DNA, the CDR3 is TGTGCCAGCAGTTCGAACAGGGTTTGGGACTATGGCTACACCTTC. It yields the protein CASSSNRVWDYGYTF.

The chain has TRBV7-6 and TRBJ2-1; D is uncertain. V was clipped by 4 bases and J by 4 bases, with 5 bases between them. CDR3 size: 12 residues. The germline CDR1 and CDR2 sequences are SGHVS and FNYEAQ. CDR3 loop: CASSYFYNEQFF. CDR3 in DNA: TGTGCCAGCAGCTACTTTTACAATGAGCAGTTCTTC.

As to this clone: Additional DNA sequences in this sample encode the identical CDR3. V usage is TRBV2 and J usage is TRBJ1-1, with D unresolved. Germline values: CDR1 SNHLY, CDR2 FYNNEI. This CDR3 has 14 residues. Between the trimmed V and J ends, which lost 0 bases and 2 bases, there was a span of 7 bases. This CDR3 reads CASSEAARNTEAFF. Written as DNA, the CDR3 is TGTGCCAGCAGTGAAGCGGCGCGTAACACTGAAGCTTTCTTT.

The J gene is TRBJ2-7, the V gene TRBV19, with D unclear. V lost 3 bases, J lost 4 bases, and 10 bases lay in between. Per the germline V gene, CDR1 is LNHDA and CDR2 is SQIVND (reference sequence). The CDR3 loop spans 13 amino acids. CDR3 sequence reads: CASSMAALYEQYF. CDR3 nucleotide sequence: TGTGCCAGTAGTATGGCTGCCCTATACGAGCAGTACTTC.

The chain uses TRBV27 and TRBJ2-7; 8 nucleotides agree with TRBD2. The CDR3 has 16 residues. Germline V CDR1 and CDR2: MNHEY, SMNVEV (reference sequence). With V trimmed by 3 bases and J by 2 bases, 9 bases remained unmatched. The CDR3 DNA follows: TGTGCCAGCAGTTTCCTGGCCACTAGCGGTACCTACGAGCAGTACTTC. Its protein product is CASSFLATSGTYEQYF.

The chain recombines TRBV21-1 with TRBJ1-1; the table's D call of TRBD1 was not tested on the DNA. TRBV21-1 is annotated as a pseudogene. This CDR3 is built from 14 residues. The DNA for the CDR3 is TGTGCCAGCAGCAAATTTAGGGGGTCAGACGAAGCTTTCTTT. Translation gives CASSKFRGSDEAFF.

This chain's CDR3 is CAWTYRAEQYF. CDR3 nucleotides: TGTGCCTGGACCTACAGGGCCGAGCAGTACTTC. This rearrangement joins TRBV30 to TRBJ2-7; D might be TRBD1 (6 bases). This CDR3 comprises 11 residues. Per the germline V gene, CDR1 is GTSNPN and CDR2 is SVGIG (reference sequence). V lost 4 bases and J 6 bases, leaving 10 bases between the germline ends.

V and J are TRBV5-6 and TRBJ2-5; 7 bases line up with TRBD2. The CDR3 extends over 15 amino acids. Trimming cost V 4 bases and J 2 bases; bases outside gene matches: 8. The V gene's germline CDR1 is SGHDT and CDR2 YYEEEE. The CDR3 protein is CASSGDLAAQETQYF. In DNA form, the CDR3 reads TGTGCCAGCAGCGGGGATCTAGCGGCTCAAGAGACCCAGTACTTC.

This clone came up once. The chain links TRBV13 to TRBJ2-1; D may correspond to TRBD1 or TRBD2 (5 bases each). The CDR3 spans 16 residues. V lost 0 bases to trimming and J lost 11 bases, with 20 bases between them. CDR1 and CDR2 from the germline V gene are PRHDT and FYEKMQ (reference sequence). CDR3 sequence reads: CASSLGGRAGMSKQFF. The CDR3 DNA is TGTGCCAGCAGCTTAGGGGGCAGGGCGGGCATGAGTAAGCAGTTCTTC.

The chain combines TRBV12-3 or TRBV12-4 with TRBJ1-3; D gene unclear. V lost 3 bases and J 4 bases, leaving 7 bases between the germline ends. CDR3 length equals 13 residues. CDR3 DNA sequence: TGTGCCAGCAGTTTGGGCCAGGGAAACACCATATATTTT. This encodes CASSLGQGNTIYF.

The genes are TRBV7-6 and TRBJ2-5, with TRBD2 matching over 8 bases. In germline, CDR1 is SGHVS, CDR2 FNYEAQ. The V and J ends lost 1 base and 2 bases, in that order; junction bases with no gene match: 3. The CDR3 has 15 residues. The CDR3 is CASSLEAGGQETQYF. The CDR3 bases are TGTGCCAGCAGCTTAGAGGCGGGGGGTCAAGAGACCCAGTACTTC.

The rearrangement uses TRBV4-1 and TRBJ2-1; the match to TRBD1 covers 7 bases. This CDR3 contains 21 residues. The V gene's germline CDR1 is MGHRA and CDR2 YSYEKL. Germline trimming cut 0 bases from V and 0 bases from J; bases unmatched to any gene: 17. The CDR3 coding sequence is TGCGCCAGCAGCCAAGATTCTACAGGGGACGTAGCCCCGAGCTCCTACAATGAGCAGTTCTTC. It translates to CASSQDSTGDVAPSSYNEQFF.

Details on this clone: The junction departs from germline at one end; a sequencing error may be responsible. This sequence joins TRBV30 and TRBJ2-7; TRBD2 matches at 9 bases. The CDR3 contains 14 residues. Germline V gene data show CDR1 as GTSNPN and CDR2 as SVGIG (reference sequence). The DNA for the CDR3 is TGTGCCTGGAGTTCAGCGGGAGGCTCCTACGGGCAGTACTTC. Protein product: CAWSSAGGSYGQYF. The entire variable domain, with the rest obtained from reference TRBV30 and TRBJ2-7, is as follows: SQTIHQWPATLVQPVGSPLSLECTVEGTSNPNLYWYRQAAGRGLQLLFYSVGIGQISSEVPQNLSASRPQDRQFILSSKKLLLSDSGFYLCAWSSAGGSYGQYFGPGTRLTVT.

A note on this clone: The same CDR3 is also encoded by other DNA sequences in this sample. This chain joins TRBV12-3 or TRBV12-4 and TRBJ1-2, with no clear D. V lost 2 bases to trimming and J lost 0 bases, with 1 base between them. The CDR3 has 12 amino acids. The DNA of the CDR3 is TGTGCCAGCAGTTTATCTAACTATGGCTACACCTTC. As protein: CASSLSNYGYTF.

The chain joins TRBV6-2 or TRBV6-3 to TRBJ1-2; weak D call: TRBD1 (6 bases). CDR3 length: 14 amino acids. Germline lookup yields CDR1 MNHEY and CDR2 SVGEGT. V lost 5 bases, J lost 4 bases, and 14 bases lay in between. The CDR3 reads CASSPGQPPYGYTF. The CDR3 nucleotides read TGTGCCAGCAGTCCCGGACAGCCTCCCTATGGCTACACCTTC.

This chain uses TRBV7-9 with TRBJ2-1; D uncertain. Deletions cut 0 bases from V and 8 bases from J, with 8 bases between. The germline V gene has CDR1 SEHNR and CDR2 FQNEAQ (reference sequence). CDR3 length equals 13 residues. CDR3 sequence: CASSLAVGYEQFF. The CDR3 coding sequence is TGTGCCAGCAGCTTAGCGGTGGGGTATGAGCAGTTCTTC.

The table lists this clone with a count of one. V usage is TRBV12-5 and J usage is TRBJ2-1; 10 bases agree with TRBD1. V lost 5 bases, J lost 9 bases, and 13 bases stayed unmatched. Germline V gene lookup returns CDR1 LGHNT and CDR2 FRNRAP. The CDR3 is made up of 16 amino acids. This CDR3 reads CASGGSPGQGKGEQFF. As DNA, the CDR3 is TGTGCTAGTGGTGGATCTCCGGGACAGGGGAAGGGTGAGCAGTTCTTC.

J is TRBJ1-3 and V is TRBV13; the D gene is possibly TRBD1 (6 bases). The CDR3 consists of 14 residues. Per germline, CDR1 PRHDT and CDR2 FYEKMQ (reference sequence). V gave up 4 bases and J gave up 7 bases, with 14 bases separating them. Here the CDR3 reads CASSSRDNRNTIYF. The DNA for the CDR3 is TGTGCCAGCAGCTCCCGGGACAATCGGAACACCATATATTTT.

The V call is TRBV5-1, the J call TRBJ2-2, with unresolved D. Germline loops: CDR1 SGHRS, CDR2 YFSETQ. The ends were cut back, 6 bases at V and 0 bases at J, with 12 bases in the middle. CDR3 length equals 15 residues. The CDR3 DNA reads TGCGCCAGCACCAGAGATGGGACGAACACCGGGGAGCTGTTTTTT. As protein: CASTRDGTNTGELFF. Full variable domain (outside the CDR3, taken from reference TRBV5-1 and TRBJ2-2): KAGVTQTPRYLIKTRGQQVTLSCSPISGHRSVSWYQQTPGQGLQFLFEYFSETQRNKGNFPGRFSGRQFSNSRSEMNVSTLELGDSALYLCASTRDGTNTGELFFGEGSRLTVL.

This clone occurred a few times. The rearrangement joins TRBV7-9 to TRBJ1-1; the D gene is possibly TRBD1 (6 bases). Germline loops: CDR1 SEHNR, CDR2 FQNEAQ (reference sequence). The CDR3 contains 15 residues. The V end was cut by 5 bases, the J end by 0 bases, with 13 bases between. The chain's CDR3 is CASSPWTVMNTEAFF. The CDR3 DNA is TGTGCCAGCAGCCCCTGGACAGTTATGAACACTGAAGCTTTCTTT.

The chain employs TRBV12-3 or TRBV12-4 and TRBJ2-5, with no clear D. Trimming cost V 2 bases and J 4 bases, with 8 bases left between them. The CDR3 length is 13 residues. In nucleotides, the CDR3 is TGTGCCAGCAGTTTACAGGTAGGAGAGACCCAGTACTTC. This codes for CASSLQVGETQYF.

The chain links TRBV7-9 to TRBJ2-5; TRBD1 might be the D (6 bases). This CDR3 contains 15 residues. The germline V gene encodes CDR1 SEHNR and CDR2 FQNEAQ (reference sequence). V gave up 4 bases and J gave up 5 bases, with 17 bases separating them. The CDR3 is CASSSRTVGRETQYF. CDR3 sequence (DNA): TGTGCCAGCAGCTCGAGGACAGTGGGTAGGGAGACCCAGTACTTC.

V and J are TRBV5-1 and TRBJ2-1; D is possibly TRBD2 (6 bases). The CDR3 is 15 residues long. CDR1 and CDR2 (germline): SGHRS, YFSETQ. The V gene lost 0 bases and the J gene lost 8 bases, with 15 bases spanning the gap. The CDR3 bases are TGCGCCAGCAGCTTGGTTCTAGCGACCGGGGATGAGCAGTTCTTC. Translated: CASSLVLATGDEQFF.

In nucleotides, the CDR3 is TGCGCCAGCAGTCGGACTAGCGGGACGAATGAGCAGTTCTTC. Translated: CASSRTSGTNEQFF. The V gene is TRBV5-1, the J gene TRBJ2-1, with 12 nucleotides matching TRBD2. The CDR3 is made up of 14 amino acids. Germline V CDR1 and CDR2: SGHRS, YFSETQ. Trimming cost V 5 bases and J 7 bases; bases outside gene matches: 4. Complete variable domain (other parts from reference TRBV5-1 and TRBJ2-1): KAGVTQTPRYLIKTRGQQVTLSCSPISGHRSVSWYQQTPGQGLQFLFEYFSETQRNKGNFPGRFSGRQFSNSRSEMNVSTLELGDSALYLCASSRTSGTNEQFFGPGTRLTVL.

This chain joins TRBV19 and TRBJ1-3, with D uncertain. V was trimmed by 4 bases and J by 2 bases, leaving 6 bases between them. This CDR3 contains 13 residues. The germline V gene encodes CDR1 LNHDA and CDR2 SQIVND (reference sequence). The CDR3 DNA reads TGTGCCAGTAGTACTGTACCTGGAAACACCATATATTTT. Its protein product is CASSTVPGNTIYF.